This T cell receptor (beta chain) is drawn from a study of beta chain features in type 1 diabetes. Findings of the study overall: Shortening of TCRB CDR3s, moderate but significant, appeared in all four CD4+ subsets of Type 1 diabetes patients.

Looked up from germline, CDR1 is SEHNR and CDR2 is FQNEAQ (reference sequence). The V end was cut by 5 bases, the J end by 5 bases, with 19 bases between. CDR3 size: 16 residues. The investigators reverse transcribed all of the isolated RNA, so they sequenced expressed TCRB transcripts. This table comes from immunoSEQ multiplex PCR, and its TCRdb copy is limited to in-frame clones, with some not included. The sample has over 200,000 clones, 11% seen once. A remark on this clone: Its antigen is as yet unknown.

The origin of this receptor is a man aged 25-40 years with type 1 diabetes. The rearrangement joins TRBV7-9 to TRBJ2-1; tentatively, D is TRBD2 (6 bases). The material sequenced was naive CD4+ T cells from blood. CDR3 in DNA: TGTGCCAGCAGCCGTTCGGAGGGCAAAATGAACAATGAGCAGTTCTTC. It is translated as CASSRSEGKMNNEQFF. The complete variable domain, with remaining parts taken from reference TRBV7-9 and TRBJ2-1, reads DTGVSQNPRHKITKRGQNVTFRCDPISEHNRLYWYRQTLGQGPEFLTYFQNEAQLEKSRLLSDRFSAERPKGSFSTLEIQRTEQGDSAMYLCASSRSEGKMNNEQFFGPGTRLTVL.